This TCR beta chain was identified in a study of T cells in Graves' hyperthyroidism and ophthalmopathy. Points from the study as a whole: Researchers found most expanded thyroid clonotypes above 0.001 in blood as well.

Uncontrolled infections, other autoimmune diseases, pregnancy or lactation led to exclusion of patients. Isolation of PBMCs was performed on 8 to 10 ml fresh peripheral blood. Remarks on this clonotype: The antigen is unknown. The conserved final phenylalanine or tryptophan is absent from the CDR3, which likely points to a read error.

Trimming took 1 base from V and 4 from J, leaving 17 bases between them. The germline CDR1 and CDR2 sequences are SGHTA and FQGNSA. The length of the CDR3 is 16 residues. RNA transcripts yielded amplified TCR beta CDR3 regions. A set of HTBI primers served as the primers for a first-round RT-PCR of the TCR CDR3. From the multiplex PCR reads, TCRdb called clonotypes with MiXCR, one entry per CDR3 protein. The sample carries hundreds of thousands of distinct CDR3 sequences, 38% recorded once. Sample: blood. The TCR originated in a man between 18 and 29 years old with Graves' hyperthyroidism. V is TRBV7-2 and J is TRBJ2-7; weak D call: TRBD1 (5 bases). The CDR3: CASSLDLGQGIYEQYL. The CDR3 DNA sequence: TGTGCCAGCAGCTTAGATCTCGGACAAGGAATTTACGAGCAGTACCTC.